A selection of T cell receptor beta chains follows, all from one sample in a study of shared T cell receptors in the human thymus. The data were produced by immunoSEQ multiplex PCR, yet TCRdb's version contains in-frame clones alone and is incomplete. The table has about 660,000 clones, over 75% seen once. These same records also appear under a second study, on human thymus T cells.

Sequenced: thymocytes. The receptor set was obtained from a boy younger than two with a congenital heart defect. Both conserved end residues are part of each CDR3. Fields, in order: CDR3 protein, CDR3 DNA, V gene, J gene, clone size, D gene. A D gene is named only where the DNA matches it firmly. A row's size may be missing; if present it is once, few, many or a size class.

cdr3_aa: CASSQVTGSTDTQYF; cdr3_nt: TGCGCCAGCAGCCAAGTCACAGGAAGCACAGATACGCAGTATTTT; v_call: TRBV4-3; j_call: TRBJ2-3; clone_size: -; d_call: -
cdr3_aa: CAWSVVLANNEQFF; cdr3_nt: TGTGCCTGGAGTGTAGTCCTAGCAAACAATGAGCAGTTCTTC; v_call: TRBV30; j_call: TRBJ2-1; clone_size: -; d_call: -
cdr3_aa: CASSSDRGSNQPQHF; cdr3_nt: TGTGCCAGCAGTTCGGACAGGGGAAGCAATCAGCCCCAGCATTTT; v_call: TRBV25-1; j_call: TRBJ1-5; clone_size: -; d_call: TRBD1
cdr3_aa: CASSTKREPYEQYF; cdr3_nt: TGCGCCAGCAGCACTAAGCGGGAGCCCTACGAGCAGTACTTC; v_call: TRBV5-1; j_call: TRBJ2-7; clone_size: -; d_call: TRBD2
cdr3_aa: CASSDSHIDLANEQFF; cdr3_nt: TGTGCCAGCAGTGACTCCCATATCGACCTAGCCAATGAGCAGTTCTTC; v_call: TRBV6-4; j_call: TRBJ2-1; clone_size: once; d_call: -
cdr3_aa: CASSSGSYEQYF; cdr3_nt: TGTGCCAGCAGCTCAGGATCCTACGAGCAGTACTTC; v_call: TRBV11-2; j_call: TRBJ2-7; clone_size: -; d_call: -
cdr3_aa: CASSLKGLAGSYEQYF; cdr3_nt: TGTGCCAGCAGCTTAAAGGGACTAGCGGGCTCCTACGAGCAGTACTTC; v_call: TRBV5-6; j_call: TRBJ2-7; clone_size: -; d_call: TRBD2
cdr3_aa: CASSRTSGASTDTQYF; cdr3_nt: TGTGCCAGCAGCCGGACTAGCGGGGCTAGCACAGATACGCAGTATTTT; v_call: TRBV11-2; j_call: TRBJ2-3; clone_size: -; d_call: TRBD2
cdr3_aa: CASSTREQGPTPHSNQPQHF; cdr3_nt: TGTGCCAGCAGTACTCGAGAACAGGGCCCGACTCCCCATAGCAATCAGCCCCAGCATTTT; v_call: TRBV28; j_call: TRBJ1-5; clone_size: -; d_call: -
cdr3_aa: CASSRTGANEQFF; cdr3_nt: TGTGCCAGCAGTCGGACAGGAGCCAATGAGCAGTTCTTC; v_call: TRBV6-5; j_call: TRBJ2-1; clone_size: -; d_call: TRBD1
cdr3_aa: CASLRGGIQETQYF; cdr3_nt: TGTGCCAGCCTGAGGGGGGGGATCCAAGAGACCCAGTACTTC; v_call: TRBV13; j_call: TRBJ2-5; clone_size: -; d_call: -
cdr3_aa: CASSFGRPSTDTQYF; cdr3_nt: TGTGCCAGCAGTTTCGGGAGACCTAGCACAGATACGCAGTATTTT; v_call: TRBV27; j_call: TRBJ2-3; clone_size: -; d_call: -
cdr3_aa: CASTHRPGREGDQETQYF; cdr3_nt: TGTGCCAGCACCCACCGTCCGGGGCGGGAGGGTGACCAAGAGACCCAGTACTTC; v_call: TRBV5-4; j_call: TRBJ2-5; clone_size: -; d_call: TRBD2
cdr3_aa: CASSLWDSYGYTF; cdr3_nt: TGTGCCAGCAGCTTATGGGACAGCTATGGCTACACCTTC; v_call: TRBV7-8; j_call: TRBJ1-2; clone_size: few; d_call: TRBD1
cdr3_aa: CASSQWVGTLSYEQYF; cdr3_nt: TGTGCCAGCAGCCAGTGGGTGGGGACTCTTTCCTACGAGCAGTACTTC; v_call: TRBV7-8; j_call: TRBJ2-7; clone_size: once; d_call: -
cdr3_aa: CASKKKYQRPLLVNNEQFF; cdr3_nt: TGTGCCAGCAAAAAAAAATACCAGCGGCCCTTACTGGTCAACAATGAGCAGTTCTTC; v_call: TRBV28; j_call: TRBJ2-1; clone_size: -; d_call: -
cdr3_aa: CASSARKGSGQGSQETQYF; cdr3_nt: TGTGCCAGCTCAGCGCGAAAAGGGTCCGGACAGGGTTCTCAAGAGACCCAGTACTTC; v_call: TRBV18; j_call: TRBJ2-5; clone_size: -; d_call: TRBD1
cdr3_aa: CASSTEVGKEETQYF; cdr3_nt: TGCGCCAGCAGCACCGAGGTCGGGAAGGAAGAGACCCAGTACTTC; v_call: TRBV5-1; j_call: TRBJ2-5; clone_size: -; d_call: -
cdr3_aa: CASRGRGGHTF; cdr3_nt: TGTGCCAGCAGGGGAAGGGGTGGCCACACCTTC; v_call: TRBV6-4; j_call: TRBJ1-2; clone_size: -; d_call: -
cdr3_aa: CASSRGLAGGQRNTEAFF; cdr3_nt: TGCGCCAGCAGCCGAGGCTTGGCAGGGGGCCAAAGGAACACTGAAGCTTTCTTT; v_call: TRBV4-3; j_call: TRBJ1-1; clone_size: -; d_call: TRBD1
cdr3_aa: CASSEGLADTGELFF; cdr3_nt: TGTGCCAGCAGTGAAGGACTAGCGGACACCGGGGAGCTGTTTTTT; v_call: TRBV6-4; j_call: TRBJ2-2; clone_size: -; d_call: TRBD2
cdr3_aa: CASSYLRGTSRYEQFF; cdr3_nt: TGTGCCAGCAGCTACCTCCGGGGTACTAGCAGGTATGAGCAGTTCTTC; v_call: TRBV11-3; j_call: TRBJ2-1; clone_size: -; d_call: -
cdr3_aa: CASSQAGQGNEKLFF; cdr3_nt: TGTGCCAGCAGCCAAGCGGGACAGGGTAATGAAAAACTGTTTTTT; v_call: TRBV4-2; j_call: TRBJ1-4; clone_size: -; d_call: TRBD1
cdr3_aa: CASSQDLSVTDTQYF; cdr3_nt: TGTGCCAGCAGCCAAGATCTTTCCGTCACAGATACGCAGTATTTT; v_call: TRBV14; j_call: TRBJ2-3; clone_size: -; d_call: -
cdr3_aa: CASSSAGTSGWYEQFF; cdr3_nt: TGCGCCAGCAGCTCCGCCGGGACTAGCGGTTGGTATGAGCAGTTCTTC; v_call: TRBV5-1; j_call: TRBJ2-1; clone_size: -; d_call: TRBD2
cdr3_aa: CASSARQGRSPPGANVLTF; cdr3_nt: TGTGCCAGCAGCGCCCGACAGGGCCGAAGCCCGCCTGGGGCCAACGTCCTGACTTTC; v_call: TRBV5-4; j_call: TRBJ2-6; clone_size: -; d_call: TRBD1
cdr3_aa: CASSISSGTSYFF; cdr3_nt: TGTGCCAGTAGTATTAGTTCCGGGACTAGCTACTTCTTC; v_call: TRBV19; j_call: TRBJ2-1; clone_size: -; d_call: TRBD2
cdr3_aa: CASVAASTEAFF; cdr3_nt: TGTGCCAGCGTGGCGGCCAGTACTGAAGCTTTCTTT; v_call: TRBV6-1; j_call: TRBJ1-1; clone_size: -; d_call: -
cdr3_aa: CASSLPHLRGRPQETQYF; cdr3_nt: TGTGCCAGCAGCTTACCACATCTCAGGGGGCGGCCGCAAGAGACCCAGTACTTC; v_call: TRBV7-9; j_call: TRBJ2-5; clone_size: -; d_call: TRBD1
cdr3_aa: CASSWRTGSTGANVLTF; cdr3_nt: TGCGCCAGCAGCTGGCGAACAGGGAGCACTGGGGCCAACGTCCTGACTTTC; v_call: TRBV5-1; j_call: TRBJ2-6; clone_size: -; d_call: -
cdr3_aa: CASSLTYF; cdr3_nt: TGTGCCAGCAGCTTAACCTATTTC; v_call: TRBV7-2; j_call: TRBJ1-2; clone_size: -; d_call: -
cdr3_aa: CSAGGLGAFF; cdr3_nt: TGCAGTGCTGGGGGCCTGGGAGCTTTCTTT; v_call: TRBV20-1; j_call: TRBJ1-1; clone_size: once; d_call: -
cdr3_aa: CASGLVRWGGYEQYF; cdr3_nt: TGTGCTAGTGGTTTGGTAAGGTGGGGGGGCTACGAGCAGTACTTC; v_call: TRBV12-5; j_call: TRBJ2-7; clone_size: -; d_call: TRBD2
cdr3_aa: CASRHGLAGVTGELFF; cdr3_nt: TGTGCCAGCAGGCACGGACTAGCGGGAGTCACCGGGGAGCTGTTTTTT; v_call: TRBV5-6; j_call: TRBJ2-2; clone_size: -; d_call: TRBD2
cdr3_aa: CASSPLAGGGTQYF; cdr3_nt: TGTGCCAGCAGCCCTCTAGCGGGAGGGGGTACGCAGTATTTT; v_call: TRBV7-9; j_call: TRBJ2-3; clone_size: -; d_call: TRBD2
cdr3_aa: CATSRGATGRSEKLFF; cdr3_nt: TGTGCCACCAGCAGAGGCGCGACAGGGAGGAGTGAAAAACTGTTTTTT; v_call: TRBV15; j_call: TRBJ1-4; clone_size: once; d_call: TRBD1
cdr3_aa: CASSRIRGTNGYTF; cdr3_nt: TGTGCCAGCAGTCGGATACGGGGGACGAATGGCTACACCTTC; v_call: TRBV6-5; j_call: TRBJ1-2; clone_size: -; d_call: -
cdr3_aa: CASSQPGQGINEQFF; cdr3_nt: TGCGCCAGCAGCCAGCCGGGACAGGGGATCAATGAGCAGTTCTTC; v_call: TRBV4-3; j_call: TRBJ2-1; clone_size: -; d_call: TRBD1
cdr3_aa: CASSSSRTALNYEQYF; cdr3_nt: TGTGCCAGCAGCTCTAGCCGGACGGCCCTAAATTACGAGCAGTACTTC; v_call: TRBV7-9; j_call: TRBJ2-7; clone_size: -; d_call: -
cdr3_aa: CASSLERIGGKIAYGYTF; cdr3_nt: TGTGCCAGCAGTTTAGAGCGTATTGGGGGGAAAATTGCCTATGGCTACACCTTC; v_call: TRBV28; j_call: TRBJ1-2; clone_size: -; d_call: -
cdr3_aa: CASSQDRGAPGTSCGEQFF; cdr3_nt: TGCGCCAGCAGCCAAGATCGGGGCGCCCCAGGGACTAGCTGCGGTGAGCAGTTCTTC; v_call: TRBV4-3; j_call: TRBJ2-1; clone_size: -; d_call: TRBD2